This T cell receptor (beta chain) came from a study of cytomegalovirus exposure and HLA in healthy donors. As for the study in general: Roughly 170 million T cells yielded 117 million unique TCR beta sequences in earlier analysis. Ancestry clustering placed more than 65% of some 400 genotyped donors in the Caucasian-associated cluster.

The CDR3 length is 15 residues. CDR1 is MNHNS, CDR2 SASEGT, per germline. Trimming cost V 8 bases and J 4 bases; bases outside gene matches: 11. The PCR had 60 Vbeta and 13 Jbeta primers. Sequencing used immunoSEQ multiplex PCR; TCRdb keeps in-frame clones, though not all of them. The repertoire holds about 200,000 clones, with approximately 70% as singletons. Study outcomes and limitations: After further analysis at a later stage, around 17,000 TCR beta sequences were associated with HLA alleles at 0.05 false discovery rate. Many donors carried some public TCRs, although rarity characterized most TCR sequences.

This clone was observed a handful of times. Its cognate antigen is unknown. This sequence was found in a man aged 40-49 years in good health and CMV-seropositive. The chain joins TRBV6-1 to TRBJ1-3; TRBD1 agrees at 7 bases. The sample taken for sequencing was PBMCs. This chain's CDR3 is CASAPGTERGNTIYF. The CDR3 nucleotides read TGTGCCAGCGCCCCGGGGACAGAGCGGGGAAACACCATATATTTT.